This passage covers 4 T cell receptor beta chains from one sample sequenced in a study of CD8 T cells in Susac syndrome. An input of about 0.45 to 1 ug of RNA was subjected to reverse transcription using random hexamers. From the immunoSEQ multiplex PCR reads, TCRdb called clonotypes with MiXCR, one entry per CDR3 protein. The sample holds around 25,000 distinct CDR3 sequences, just over 90% seen once. Sequences were obtained from CD8+ T cells from PBMCs. These receptors all stem from a human donor with Susac syndrome.

This clonotype showed up just once. CDR3 nucleotide sequence: TGTGCCAGCAGCTTCGGGGGGAGAACCTACGAGCAGTACTTC. Translated, it gives CASSFGGRTYEQYF. V usage is TRBV7-9 and J usage is TRBJ2-7, with TRBD2 identical over 7 bases. The V gene's germline CDR1 is SEHNR and CDR2 FQNEAQ (reference sequence). With V trimmed by 3 bases and J by 2 bases, 4 bases remained unmatched. This CDR3 region has 14 residues. The full variable domain, its missing parts supplied by reference TRBV7-9 and TRBJ2-7, is DTGVSQNPRHKITKRGQNVTFRCDPISEHNRLYWYRQTLGQGPEFLTYFQNEAQLEKSRLLSDRFSAERPKGSFSTLEIQRTEQGDSAMYLCASSFGGRTYEQYFGPGTRLTVT.

The V call is TRBV3-1, the J call TRBJ2-1, with D possibly being TRBD1 (6 bases). This CDR3 region has 17 residues. Germline assignment: CDR1 LGHDT and CDR2 YNNKEL (reference sequence). Trimming pared 2 bases from V and 6 bases from J, leaving 20 bases between. The CDR3 loop reads CASSQSAGQPASNEQFF. In DNA, the CDR3 is TGTGCCAGCAGCCAATCGGCCGGACAGCCAGCGTCCAATGAGCAGTTCTTC.

This clonotype has a handful of counts. The rearrangement links TRBV3-1 to TRBJ1-1; no clear D gene. Trimming left V 4 bases short and J 2 bases short, with 8 bases between. Germline V CDR1 and CDR2: LGHDT, YNNKEL (reference sequence). CDR3 length equals 13 residues. CDR3 sequence: CASSPTPNTEAFF. CDR3 DNA: TGTGCCAGCAGCCCGACACCCAACACTGAAGCTTTCTTT.

The chain couples TRBV4-1 to TRBJ1-6; possibly TRBD1 for D (5 bases). Germline V gives CDR1 MGHRA, CDR2 YSYEKL. V was clipped by 1 base and J by 8 bases, with 18 bases between them. CDR3 length equals 17 residues. Here the CDR3 reads CASSQGLRGRSDSPLHF. DNA of the CDR3: TGCGCCAGCAGCCAAGGGCTAAGGGGAAGAAGCGATTCACCCCTCCACTTT.